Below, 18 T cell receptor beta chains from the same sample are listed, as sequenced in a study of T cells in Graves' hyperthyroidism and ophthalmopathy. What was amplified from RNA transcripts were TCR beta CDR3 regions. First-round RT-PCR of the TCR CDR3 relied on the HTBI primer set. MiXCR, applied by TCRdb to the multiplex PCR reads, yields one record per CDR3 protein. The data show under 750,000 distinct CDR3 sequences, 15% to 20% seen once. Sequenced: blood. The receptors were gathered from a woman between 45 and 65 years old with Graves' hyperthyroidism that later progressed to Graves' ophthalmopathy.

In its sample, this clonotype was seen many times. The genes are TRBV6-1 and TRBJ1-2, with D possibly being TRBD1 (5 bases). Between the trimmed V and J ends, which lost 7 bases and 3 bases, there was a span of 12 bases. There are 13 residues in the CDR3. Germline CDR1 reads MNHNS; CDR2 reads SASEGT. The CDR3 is CASNRGRDYGYTF. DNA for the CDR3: TGTGCCAGCAATCGGGGGAGAGACTATGGCTACACCTTC.

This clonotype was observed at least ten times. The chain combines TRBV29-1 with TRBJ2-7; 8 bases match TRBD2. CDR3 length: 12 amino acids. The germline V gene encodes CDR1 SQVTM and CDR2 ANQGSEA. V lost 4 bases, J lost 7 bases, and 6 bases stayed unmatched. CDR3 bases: TGCAGCGTTGTGGCAGGCGGGGGGGAGCAGTACTTC. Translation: CSVVAGGGEQYF.

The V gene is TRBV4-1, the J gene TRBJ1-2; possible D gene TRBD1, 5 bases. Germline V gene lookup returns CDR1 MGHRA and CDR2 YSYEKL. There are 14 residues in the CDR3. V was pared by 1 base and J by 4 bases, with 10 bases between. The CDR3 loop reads CASSQGEGVYGYTF. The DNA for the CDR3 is TGCGCCAGCAGCCAAGGAGAAGGGGTCTATGGCTACACCTTC.

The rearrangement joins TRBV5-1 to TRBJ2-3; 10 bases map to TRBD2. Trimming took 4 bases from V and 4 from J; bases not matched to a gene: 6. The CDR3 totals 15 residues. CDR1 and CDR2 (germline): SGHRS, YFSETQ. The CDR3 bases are TGCGCCAGCAGCCGAGCGGGGGGGTCCCCAGATACGCAGTATTTT. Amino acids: CASSRAGGSPDTQYF. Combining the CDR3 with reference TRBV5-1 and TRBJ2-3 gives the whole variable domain KAGVTQTPRYLIKTRGQQVTLSCSPISGHRSVSWYQQTPGQGLQFLFEYFSETQRNKGNFPGRFSGRQFSNSRSEMNVSTLELGDSALYLCASSRAGGSPDTQYFGPGTRLTVL.

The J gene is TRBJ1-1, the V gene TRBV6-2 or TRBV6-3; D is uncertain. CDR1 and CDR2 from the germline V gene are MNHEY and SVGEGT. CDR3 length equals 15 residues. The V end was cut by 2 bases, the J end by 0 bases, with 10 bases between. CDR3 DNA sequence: TGTGCCAGCAGTTACATGAGTGGCGTGAACACTGAAGCTTTCTTT. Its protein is CASSYMSGVNTEAFF.

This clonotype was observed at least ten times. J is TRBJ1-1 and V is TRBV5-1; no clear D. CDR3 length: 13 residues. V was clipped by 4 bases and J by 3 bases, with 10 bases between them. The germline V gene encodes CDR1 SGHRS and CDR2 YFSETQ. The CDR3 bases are TGCGCCAGCAGCCCCCAAGGGCACACTGAAGCTTTCTTT. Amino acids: CASSPQGHTEAFF.

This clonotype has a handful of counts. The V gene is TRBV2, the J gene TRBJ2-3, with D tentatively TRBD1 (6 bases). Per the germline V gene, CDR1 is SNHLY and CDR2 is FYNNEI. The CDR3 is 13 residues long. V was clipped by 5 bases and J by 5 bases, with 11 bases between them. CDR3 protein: CASSNRDLDTQYF. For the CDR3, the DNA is TGTGCCAGCAGTAACAGGGACCTAGATACGCAGTATTTT.

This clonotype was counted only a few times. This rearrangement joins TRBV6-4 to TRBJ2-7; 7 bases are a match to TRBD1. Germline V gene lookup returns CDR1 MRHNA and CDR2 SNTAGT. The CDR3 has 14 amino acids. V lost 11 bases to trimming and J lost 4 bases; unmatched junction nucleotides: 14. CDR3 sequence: CAGYRDSAIYEQYF. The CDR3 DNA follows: TGTGCCGGCTACAGGGACAGTGCGATTTACGAGCAGTACTTC.

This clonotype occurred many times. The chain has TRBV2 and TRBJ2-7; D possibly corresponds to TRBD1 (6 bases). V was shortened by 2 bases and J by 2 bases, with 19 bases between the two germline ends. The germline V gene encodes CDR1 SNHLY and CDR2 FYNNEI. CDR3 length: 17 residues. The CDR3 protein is CASSESMTTGWAYEQYF. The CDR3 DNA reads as TGTGCCAGCAGTGAATCTATGACTACAGGGTGGGCCTACGAGCAGTACTTC.

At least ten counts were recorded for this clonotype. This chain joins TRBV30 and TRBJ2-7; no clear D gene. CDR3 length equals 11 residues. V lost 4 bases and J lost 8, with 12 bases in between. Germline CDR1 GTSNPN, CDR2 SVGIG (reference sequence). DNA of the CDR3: TGTGCCTGGATGGACCCCCGACAGCAGTACTTC. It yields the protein CAWMDPRQQYF.

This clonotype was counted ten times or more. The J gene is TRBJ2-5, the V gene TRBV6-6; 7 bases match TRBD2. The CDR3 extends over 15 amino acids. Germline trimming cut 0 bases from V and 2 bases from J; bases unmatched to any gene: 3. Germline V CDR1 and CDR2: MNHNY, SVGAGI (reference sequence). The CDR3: CASSYSASGQETQYF. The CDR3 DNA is TGTGCCAGCAGTTACTCGGCTAGCGGACAAGAGACCCAGTACTTC.

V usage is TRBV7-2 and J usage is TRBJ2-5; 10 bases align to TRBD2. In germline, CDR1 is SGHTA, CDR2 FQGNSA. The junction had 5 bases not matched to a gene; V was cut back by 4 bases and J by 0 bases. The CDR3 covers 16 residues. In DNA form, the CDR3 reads TGTGCCAGCAGCTCTGGACTAGCGGTATACCAAGAGACCCAGTACTTC. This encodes CASSSGLAVYQETQYF.

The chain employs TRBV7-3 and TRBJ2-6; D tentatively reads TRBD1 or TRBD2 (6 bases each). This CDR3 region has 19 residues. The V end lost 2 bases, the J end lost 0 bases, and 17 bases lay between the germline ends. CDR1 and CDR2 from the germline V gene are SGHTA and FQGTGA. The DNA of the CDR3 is TGTGCCAGCAGCTTACGACGCAGGGGACTCGTCTCTGGGGCCAACGTCCTGACTTTC. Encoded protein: CASSLRRRGLVSGANVLTF.

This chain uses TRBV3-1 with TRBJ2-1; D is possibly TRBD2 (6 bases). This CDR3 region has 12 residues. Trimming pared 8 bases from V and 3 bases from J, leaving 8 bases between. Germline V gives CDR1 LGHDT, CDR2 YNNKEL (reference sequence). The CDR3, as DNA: TGTGCCAGCCGGGGGTACTACAATGAGCAGTTCTTC. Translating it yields CASRGYYNEQFF.

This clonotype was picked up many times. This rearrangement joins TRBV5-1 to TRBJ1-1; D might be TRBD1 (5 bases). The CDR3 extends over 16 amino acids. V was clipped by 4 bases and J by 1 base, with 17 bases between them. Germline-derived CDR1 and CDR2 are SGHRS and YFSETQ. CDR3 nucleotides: TGCGCCAGCAGCCTGGGCCAAGGAGGGGCGAACACTGAAGCTTTCTTT. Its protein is CASSLGQGGANTEAFF.

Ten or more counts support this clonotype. The CDR3 protein is CASSLGGQSNQPQHF. CDR3 sequence (DNA): TGTGCCAGCAGTTTAGGGGGACAGAGCAATCAGCCCCAGCATTTT. V usage is TRBV12-3 or TRBV12-4 and J usage is TRBJ1-5; 7 bases line up with TRBD1. V was clipped by 1 base and J by 1 base; unmatched bases: 1. The CDR3 spans 15 residues.

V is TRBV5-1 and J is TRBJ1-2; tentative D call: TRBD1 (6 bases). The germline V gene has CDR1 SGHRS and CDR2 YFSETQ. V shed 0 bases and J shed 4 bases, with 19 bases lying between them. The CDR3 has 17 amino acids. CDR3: CASSLEGSGARSYGYTF. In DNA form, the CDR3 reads TGCGCCAGCAGCTTGGAAGGTTCAGGGGCGCGGAGCTATGGCTACACCTTC.

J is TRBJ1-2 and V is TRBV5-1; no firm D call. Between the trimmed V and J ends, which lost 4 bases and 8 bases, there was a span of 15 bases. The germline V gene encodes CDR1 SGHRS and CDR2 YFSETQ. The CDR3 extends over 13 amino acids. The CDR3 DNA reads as TGCGCCAGCAGCCCGCGGCCCACCCCCGGCTACACCTTC. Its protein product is CASSPRPTPGYTF.